Each of the 9 T cell receptor beta chains below was sequenced from the same sample in a study of T cells in Graves' hyperthyroidism and ophthalmopathy. RNA transcripts were the template for amplifying TCR beta CDR3 regions. HTBI primers were the set used in a first-round RT-PCR of the TCR CDR3. Via MiXCR, TCRdb re-called the multiplex PCR reads, giving one row per CDR3 protein. The sample has about 610,000 distinct CDR3 sequences; under 15% are singletons. Specimen: blood. All receptors come from a middle-aged woman with Graves' ophthalmopathy.

The J gene is TRBJ2-5, the V gene TRBV11-2; 13 bases align to TRBD2. The junction had 8 bases not matched to a gene; V was cut back by 2 bases and J by 5 bases. Germline values: CDR1 SGHAT, CDR2 FQNNGV. This CDR3 region has 17 residues. This CDR3 is CASSLTRLAGGVETQYF. The CDR3 DNA reads TGTGCCAGCAGCTTAACTAGACTAGCGGGAGGCGTCGAGACCCAGTACTTC.

The sample holds a few counts of this clonotype. A much larger clone lies one base from this, so it may be a read error. Written as DNA, the CDR3 is TGTGCCAGCAGTGCAGAGAGTACAAACTGTGGCTACACCTTC. Its translation: CASSAESTNCGYTF. The rearrangement links TRBV2 to TRBJ1-2; D uncertain. This CDR3 contains 14 residues. Germline CDR1 reads SNHLY; CDR2 reads FYNNEI.

This clonotype was found many times. The chain links TRBV11-2 to TRBJ2-2; 9 nucleotides line up with TRBD1. V was clipped by 2 bases and J by 1 base; unmatched bases: 2. This CDR3 is built from 16 residues. Germline V gene lookup returns CDR1 SGHAT and CDR2 FQNNGV. The CDR3 bases are TGTGCCAGCAGCTTATGGGGACAGGGGAACACCGGGGAGCTGTTTTTT. Its translation is CASSLWGQGNTGELFF.

This clonotype has more than one count but fewer than ten. V is TRBV20-1 and J is TRBJ2-7; a weak D match, TRBD2 (6 bases). Trimming left V 0 bases short and J 3 bases short, with 15 bases between. The CDR3 contains 15 residues. Germline V CDR1 and CDR2: DFQATT, SNEGSKA (reference sequence). CDR3 residues: CSARDIGGIYYEQYF. CDR3 nucleotides: TGCAGTGCTAGAGATATTGGGGGGATCTACTACGAGCAGTACTTC.

This clonotype has a handful of counts. For the CDR3, the DNA is TGCAGTGCCCGAAGCTCGCGGGAGCGTTACACCGGGGAGCTGTTTTTT. Its translation: CSARSSRERYTGELFF. The V and J genes are TRBV20-1 and TRBJ2-2, with 7 nucleotides matching TRBD2. Trimming took 6 bases from V and 3 from J; bases not matched to a gene: 13. The CDR3 sequence is 16 residues long. Per the germline V gene, CDR1 is DFQATT and CDR2 is SNEGSKA (reference sequence).

This clonotype was counted between two and nine times. The V call is TRBV25-1, the J call TRBJ1-2; 7 bases are shared with TRBD1. Per the germline V gene, CDR1 is MGHDK and CDR2 is SYGVNS. V lost 7 bases and J lost 2; bases outside the gene matches: 7. The CDR3 covers 14 residues. Here the CDR3 reads CASITGALNYGYTF. The CDR3 DNA follows: TGTGCCAGCATTACAGGGGCCCTCAACTATGGCTACACCTTC.

Ten or more counts support this clonotype. The chain links TRBV10-2 to TRBJ2-5; 7 bases are a match to TRBD2. Germline-derived CDR1 and CDR2 are WSHSY and SAAADI. V dropped 7 bases and J dropped 5; count of bases not matched to a gene: 7. The CDR3 totals 13 residues. CDR3 residues: CASTSGIRETQYF. CDR3 coding DNA: TGCGCCAGCACGAGCGGGATTCGGGAGACCCAGTACTTC.

This clonotype was seen at least ten times. The chain uses TRBV28 and TRBJ2-7; 8 nucleotides align to TRBD1. The CDR3 length is 15 residues. Germline assignment: CDR1 MDHEN and CDR2 SYDVKM. The ends lost 10 bases at V and 6 bases at J; junction bases unmatched: 17. In DNA form, the CDR3 reads TGTGCCACCAAGCTTGGGGGACAGGATAGCGGCGAGCAGTACTTC. Residues: CATKLGGQDSGEQYF.

This clonotype has a count of ten or more. V and J are TRBV20-1 and TRBJ2-5; D may correspond to TRBD1 or TRBD2 (5 bases each). CDR1 and CDR2 from the germline V gene are DFQATT and SNEGSKA (reference sequence). The CDR3 runs 13 residues. The V end was cut by 7 bases, the J end by 1 base, with 13 bases between. For the CDR3, the DNA is TGCAGTGGCCTATGGGACGGCCAAGAGACCCAGTACTTC. Encoded protein: CSGLWDGQETQYF.